These 27 T cell receptor beta chains were sequenced from one sample in a study of cytomegalovirus exposure and HLA in healthy donors. The primer mix had 60 Vbeta and 13 Jbeta primers. Here immunoSEQ multiplex PCR was the method, and the copy in TCRdb shows in-frame clones only, minus some. The sample consists of 180,000 or so clones, approximately 85% of them appearing once. Sequencing used PBMCs. The source is a man aged 18 to 29 in good health and CMV-seropositive.

This clone is a singleton in its sample. The V call is TRBV7-9, the J call TRBJ2-5; possibly TRBD2 for D (6 bases). Gene TRBJ2-7 matches the end of the DNA better, so the J call may be wrong. From germline, CDR1 is SEHNR and CDR2 FQNEAQ (reference sequence). The CDR3 sequence is 14 residues long. CDR3 sequence: CASSFGGILNEQYF. DNA for the CDR3: TGTGCCAGCAGCTTCGGAGGGATCCTCAACGAGCAGTACTTC.

The chain combines TRBV4-1 with TRBJ2-5; 8 bases agree with TRBD2. This CDR3 has 16 amino acids. Trimming removed 2 bases from V and 3 bases from J; junction bases left unmatched: 8. Germline V CDR1 and CDR2: MGHRA, YSYEKL. CDR3 nucleotide sequence: TGCGCCAGCAGCCAAACTAGCGGCACTCTTGAAGAGACCCAGTACTTC. The encoded protein is CASSQTSGTLEETQYF.

The rearrangement uses TRBV9 and TRBJ2-7, with TRBD2 matching over 8 bases. The V gene end was trimmed by 2 bases and the J gene end by 6 bases; junction bases not matched to a gene: 10. This CDR3 has 15 residues. Germline CDR1 and CDR2: SGDLS and YYNGEE. The CDR3 coding sequence is TGTGCCAGCAGCGTCCTAGGTATAAGCGGGGGCGAGCAGTACTTC. This translates into CASSVLGISGGEQYF.

The chain combines TRBV30 with TRBJ1-6; D not resolved. This CDR3 is built from 13 residues. CDR1 and CDR2 from the germline V gene are GTSNPN and SVGIG (reference sequence). With 3 bases removed from V and 7 bases from J, the gap between germline ends came to 10 bases. The chain's CDR3 is CAWSFEGNSPLHF. The CDR3 nucleotides are TGTGCCTGGAGCTTTGAGGGAAATTCACCCCTCCACTTT.

The CDR3 sequence is CASSLRQGLNEKLFF. DNA of the CDR3: TGTGCCAGTAGCCTTAGACAGGGACTTAATGAAAAACTGTTTTTT. The chain is built from TRBV19 and TRBJ1-4; 7 positions match TRBD1. CDR1 and CDR2 (germline): LNHDA, SQIVND (reference sequence). V lost 6 bases and J lost 4; bases outside the gene matches: 8. CDR3 length equals 15 residues. Full variable domain (rest looked up from reference TRBV19 and TRBJ1-4): DGGITQSPKYLFRKEGQNVTLSCEQNLNHDAMYWYRQDPGQGLRLIYYSQIVNDFQKGDIAEGYSVSREKKESFPLTVTSAQKNPTAFYLCASSLRQGLNEKLFFGSGTQLSVL.

The chain combines TRBV18 with TRBJ1-2; 7 positions match TRBD1. Germline V gene lookup returns CDR1 KGHSH and CDR2 LQKENI. V gave up 2 bases and J gave up 3 bases; unmatched junction bases: 9. The CDR3 extends over 16 amino acids. The DNA of the CDR3 is TGTGCCAGCTCACCAACAGTCGGAGGGGGCGACTATGGCTACACCTTC. Translating gives CASSPTVGGGDYGYTF. The full variable domain, in which reference TRBV18 and TRBJ1-2 provide the parts outside the CDR3, is NAGVMQNPRHLVRRRGQEARLRCSPMKGHSHVYWYRQLPEEGLKFMVYLQKENIIDESGMPKERFSAEFPKEGPSILRIQQVVRGDSAAYFCASSPTVGGGDYGYTFGSGTRLTVV.

The chain links TRBV4-2 to TRBJ2-3, with a possible D match to TRBD2 (6 bases). Trimming pared 4 bases from V and 0 bases from J, leaving 14 bases between. From germline, CDR1 is LGHNA and CDR2 YNFKEQ. This CDR3 comprises 16 residues. CDR3 sequence: CASSLSRAGSTDTQYF. CDR3 DNA: TGTGCCAGCAGCCTATCCCGGGCGGGGAGCACAGATACGCAGTATTTT.

The chain recombines TRBV9 with TRBJ2-2, with 7 bases lining up with TRBD1. Germline lookup yields CDR1 SGDLS and CDR2 YYNGEE. This CDR3 has 14 amino acids. With 3 bases clipped from V and 4 bases from J, the junction kept 3 bases outside the gene matches. CDR3 sequence (DNA): TGTGCCAGCAGCGCCCACAGGGGCACCGGGGAGCTGTTTTTT. Its translation: CASSAHRGTGELFF.

The sample holds a few counts of this clone. The chain links TRBV13 to TRBJ1-1, with D perhaps TRBD1 (5 bases). CDR1 PRHDT and CDR2 FYEKMQ come from the germline V gene (reference sequence). The V and J ends lost 6 bases and 1 base respectively, with 9 bases between them. The CDR3 sequence is 13 residues long. The CDR3 sequence is CASSSRENTEAFF. The CDR3 DNA is TGTGCCAGCAGTTCCAGGGAGAACACTGAAGCTTTCTTT. The full variable domain, with the rest looked up from reference TRBV13 and TRBJ1-1, is AAGVIQSPRHLIKEKRETATLKCYPIPRHDTVYWYQQGPGQDPQFLISFYEKMQSDKGSIPDRFSAQQFSDYHSELNMSSLELGDSALYFCASSSRENTEAFFGQGTRLTVV.

The chain links TRBV2 to TRBJ1-1, with no clear D. Germline loops: CDR1 SNHLY, CDR2 FYNNEI. V was trimmed by 8 bases and J by 11 bases, leaving 18 bases between them. The CDR3 has 12 amino acids. CDR3 in DNA: TGTGCCAGCTCTCTATACGAGGTAGTGGCTTTCTTT. This sequence encodes CASSLYEVVAFF.

V usage is TRBV19 and J usage is TRBJ1-3, with 7 bases aligning to TRBD1. The CDR3 loop spans 14 amino acids. Germline values: CDR1 LNHDA, CDR2 SQIVND (reference sequence). Unmatched junction bases numbered 4, after V lost 4 bases and J lost 4 bases. The chain's CDR3 is CASSTTGVGNTIYF. The DNA of the CDR3 is TGTGCCAGTAGTACAACAGGGGTCGGAAACACCATATATTTT.

A remark on this clone: Other DNA variants within this sample encode the same CDR3. This CDR3 is CASSQGPLYGYTF. The CDR3, as DNA: TGCGCCAGCAGCCAGGGCCCCCTATATGGCTACACCTTC. The rearrangement links TRBV4-3 to TRBJ1-2; D ambiguous. The CDR3 runs to 13 residues. From germline, CDR1 is LGHNA and CDR2 YSLEER. With 3 bases removed from V and 5 bases from J, the gap between germline ends came to 10 bases.

This chain joins TRBV7-2 and TRBJ2-1; a weak D match, TRBD2 (6 bases). Germline CDR1 and CDR2: SGHTA and FQGNSA. V shed 1 base and J shed 7 bases, with 11 bases lying between them. This CDR3 comprises 14 residues. The CDR3 DNA sequence: TGTGCCAGCAGCTTAGGGGGGGTTGGTAATGAGCAGTTCTTC. Its translation: CASSLGGVGNEQFF. The full variable domain, rest sourced from reference TRBV7-2 and TRBJ2-1, is GAGVSQSPSNKVTEKGKDVELRCDPISGHTALYWYRQSLGQGLEFLIYFQGNSAPDKSGLPSDRFSAERTGGSVSTLTIQRTQQEDSAVYLCASSLGGVGNEQFFGPGTRLTVL.

This rearrangement joins TRBV11-2 to TRBJ1-1; unclear D gene. Per germline, CDR1 SGHAT and CDR2 FQNNGV. V was trimmed by 5 bases and J by 7 bases, leaving 11 bases between them. CDR3 length: 12 residues. In DNA form, the CDR3 reads TGTGCCAGCAGCGCGGAAACACGTGAAGCTTTCTTT. This gives the protein CASSAETREAFF.

The chain has TRBV2 and TRBJ2-7; D might be TRBD2 (6 bases). The CDR3 is made up of 15 amino acids. Germline CDR1 reads SNHLY; CDR2 reads FYNNEI. Trimming cost V 7 bases and J 1 base, with 17 bases left between them. The CDR3 loop is CASTTFPTSSYEQYF. CDR3 DNA sequence: TGTGCCAGCACTACATTCCCGACTAGTTCCTACGAGCAGTACTTC.

The rearrangement joins TRBV6-6 to TRBJ2-1; D is possibly TRBD2 (6 bases). The CDR3 is made up of 14 amino acids. CDR1 is MNHNY, CDR2 SVGAGI, per germline (reference sequence). V lost 8 bases and J 1 base, leaving 12 bases between the germline ends. CDR3 in DNA: TGTGCCAGCGGAGGGGCGGGTTCCTACAATGAGCAGTTCTTC. This sequence encodes CASGGAGSYNEQFF.

This clone was counted a single time. The J gene is TRBJ2-7, the V gene TRBV7-2; D might be TRBD2 (7 bases). Germline CDR1 SGHTA, CDR2 FQGNSA. The CDR3 contains 13 residues. V dropped 5 bases and J dropped 7 bases, with 15 bases sitting between them. The CDR3 DNA reads as TGTGCCAGCAGCCTCTCCGGGGGGCGAGAGCAGTACTTC. Translation: CASSLSGGREQYF.

The rearrangement links TRBV4-3 to TRBJ2-2; no definite D call. The V end lost 4 bases, the J end lost 9 bases, and 9 bases lay between the germline ends. The CDR3 loop spans 12 amino acids. Germline CDR1 LGHNA, CDR2 YSLEER. The CDR3 sequence: CASSRHSRELFF. CDR3 coding DNA: TGCGCCAGCAGCCGCCACTCGCGGGAGCTGTTTTTT.

Note on this clone: One end of the junction fails to match germline, which may point to a read error. This rearrangement joins TRBV7-7 to TRBJ2-1; 16 bases map to TRBD2. This CDR3 has 17 residues. CDR1 SSHAT and CDR2 FNYEAQ come from the germline V gene (reference sequence). CDR3 in amino acids: CASSPGLAGGGWDEQFF. CDR3 nucleotide sequence: TGTGCTAGCAGCCCGGGACTAGCGGGGGGGGGTTGGGATGAGCAGTTCTTC.

The rearrangement uses TRBV7-2 and TRBJ2-5, with 14 nucleotides matching TRBD2. CDR1 SGHTA and CDR2 FQGNSA come from the germline V gene. Trimming at V came to 5 bases and at J to 7 bases, leaving 6 bases not matched to a gene. The CDR3 extends over 15 amino acids. The CDR3 DNA reads TGTGCCAGCAGCCGGACTAGCGGGGGGATTGGGACCCAGTACTTC. This gives the protein CASSRTSGGIGTQYF.

The CDR3 region is CASSQGFAVQETQYF. In nucleotides, the CDR3 is TGCGCCAGCAGCCAAGGTTTCGCGGTCCAAGAGACCCAGTACTTC. The rearrangement uses TRBV4-3 and TRBJ2-5; D is unclear. The germline gives CDR1 LGHNA, CDR2 YSLEER. The V end lost 1 base, the J end lost 1 base, and 10 bases lay between the germline ends. CDR3 size: 15 residues.

The V call is TRBV6-5, the J call TRBJ2-3; D gene uncertain. Germline V gene lookup returns CDR1 MNHEY and CDR2 SVGAGI. The CDR3 contains 15 residues. V lost 4 bases and J 0 bases, leaving 11 bases between the germline ends. The CDR3 is CASSSTLTSTDTQYF. DNA for the CDR3: TGTGCCAGCAGTTCTACCTTGACTAGCACAGATACGCAGTATTTT.

The chain couples TRBV2 to TRBJ2-5, with D hard to call. V lost 3 bases and J 10 bases, leaving 9 bases between the germline ends. This CDR3 spans 11 amino acids. From germline, CDR1 is SNHLY and CDR2 FYNNEI. In nucleotides, the CDR3 is TGTGCCAGCAGTGACAGCGTGAGCCAGTACTTC. Protein sequence: CASSDSVSQYF.

The chain employs TRBV6-1 and TRBJ2-5; the match to TRBD1 covers 7 bases. CDR3 size: 12 residues. Trimming at V came to 6 bases and at J to 4 bases, leaving 2 bases not matched to a gene. The germline V gene has CDR1 MNHNS and CDR2 SASEGT. CDR3 nucleotide sequence: TGTGCCAGCAGACAGGGGACAGAGACCCAGTACTTC. It is translated as CASRQGTETQYF.

This chain uses TRBV11-2 with TRBJ2-5; 12 positions agree with TRBD2. The V gene end was trimmed by 6 bases and the J gene end by 5 bases; junction bases not matched to a gene: 7. Germline loops: CDR1 SGHAT, CDR2 FQNNGV. This CDR3 is 15 amino acids long. The CDR3 DNA sequence: TGTGCCAGCAGTTCTAGCGGGGGGGATAGGGAGACCCAGTACTTC. Translation: CASSSSGGDRETQYF. The variable domain in full, with the rest retrieved from reference TRBV11-2 and TRBJ2-5, is EAGVAQSPRYKIIEKRQSVAFWCNPISGHATLYWYQQILGQGPKLLIQFQNNGVVDDSQLPKDRFSAERLKGVDSTLKIQPAKLEDSAVYLCASSSSGGDRETQYFGPGTRLLVL.

J is TRBJ2-3 and V is TRBV5-4, with 12 bases fitting TRBD2. Germline V gives CDR1 SGHNT, CDR2 YYREEE (reference sequence). Unmatched junction bases numbered 6, after V lost 3 bases and J lost 4 bases. The CDR3 covers 16 residues. The CDR3 DNA is TGTGCCAGCAGCTATCTAGCGGGGGGGCCCGCAGATACGCAGTATTTT. It yields the protein CASSYLAGGPADTQYF.

The J gene is TRBJ1-2, the V gene TRBV5-1, with a weak D call TRBD1 (6 bases). CDR3 size: 14 residues. Germline CDR1 SGHRS, CDR2 YFSETQ. Trimming removed 0 bases from V and 4 bases from J, with 10 bases in between. CDR3: CASSLGGGGYGYTF. The CDR3 region has the DNA TGCGCCAGCAGCTTGGGTGGGGGCGGCTATGGCTACACCTTC.